Given below is one TCR beta chain in context. Its target is unknown. This sample stems from a study of CD8 T cells in ankylosing spondylitis. Study-wide points: Reports say disease-linked clones showed up significantly more in matched ankylosing spondylitis synovial fluid. A motif of 8 or 9 highly homologous TCR beta variants was seen as apparently characteristic of ankylosing spondylitis blood. A subset of motif variants has previously been described in the synovial fluid and blood of reactive arthritis.

MiXCR, run by TCRdb on the 5' RACE reads, gives a single entry per CDR3 protein. This sample has approximately 35,000 distinct CDR3 sequences, with around an eighth found just once. With 9 bases removed from V and 0 bases from J, the gap between germline ends came to 16 bases. The CDR3 has 14 residues. The sample comprised synovial fluid, either unsorted or a sorted T cell fraction (not recorded which). The clonotype originates from a male donor with ankylosing spondylitis. The chain is built from TRBV5-3 and TRBJ2-7; D not certain. TRBV5-3 is sorted into the ORF group, with uncertain function. Here the CDR3 DNA reads TGTGCCATGAGCACTGGACCCCTCTCCTACGAGCAGTACTTC. Amino acids: CAMSTGPLSYEQYF.